This TCR beta chain comes out of a study of identical twins. The V end was cut by 2 bases, the J end by 1 base, with 6 bases between. The CDR3 has 13 amino acids. In germline, CDR1 is SGDLS, CDR2 YYNGEE. TCRdb called the 5' RACE reads again in MiXCR, with one record for every CDR3 protein. The sample gives 200,000 to 300,000 distinct CDR3 sequences, 10% to 15% of which show up once; 4% to 5% is in the top ten. With no exceptions, donors were healthy Caucasians. This clonotype was detected a few times. The same specimen was also included in a second study, on yellow fever vaccine responses in identical twins. That work adds: A vaccine T cell response that seemed partly convergent and partly personalized was reported in twins.

The sequence came from a woman aged 18-29 years in good health. The sequenced sample was memory (CD45RO+) T cells sorted from blood. The chain joins TRBV9 to TRBJ1-1; D not resolved. The CDR3, as DNA: TGTGCCAGCAGCGTCGACCAGAACACTGAAGCTTTCTTT. Its protein product is CASSVDQNTEAFF.